This TCR beta chain emerged from a study of OX40 agonist ivuxolimab in advanced cancers. Here immunoSEQ multiplex PCR was the method, and the copy in TCRdb shows in-frame clones only, minus some. The sample lists approximately 3,000 clones; approximately 84% were seen once. Sequenced material: CD4+ or CD8+ T cells sorted from blood, taken in a trial of the OX40 agonist ivuxolimab. This TCR derives from an adult with an advanced solid tumor such as melanoma, head and neck, liver or kidney cancer.

CDR3 bases: TGTGCCAGCAGCTTGAGAGCAGCGAACACTGAAGCTTTCTTT. Encoded protein: CASSLRAANTEAFF. The chain recombines TRBV5-6 with TRBJ1-1; no clear D. This CDR3 has 14 residues. CDR1 and CDR2 (germline): SGHDT, YYEEEE. Trimming removed 1 base from V and 1 base from J, with 8 bases in between. Full variable domain (rest looked up from reference TRBV5-6 and TRBJ1-1): DAGVTQSPTHLIKTRGQQVTLRCSPKSGHDTVSWYQQALGQGPQFIFQYYEEEERQRGNFPDRFSGHQFPNYSSELNVNALLLGDSALYLCASSLRAANTEAFFGQGTRLTVV.